What follows are 31 T cell receptor beta chains derived from one specimen sequenced in a study of beta chain features in type 1 diabetes. Expressed TCRB transcripts were sequenced because the isolated RNA had all been reverse transcribed beforehand. Only in-frame clones appear in the TCRdb table, and some are missing; sequencing was by immunoSEQ multiplex PCR. Altogether about 470,000 clones are present, about 30% being singletons, with the ten largest covering more than 0.055%. The specimen was naive CD4+ T cells from blood. Receptor source: a young man in good health.

This chain links TRBV28 with TRBJ2-5; D is perhaps TRBD2 (5 bases). The CDR3 consists of 14 residues. The V and J ends lost 4 bases and 2 bases respectively, with 11 bases between them. Germline V gene data show CDR1 as MDHEN and CDR2 as SYDVKM. In DNA form, the CDR3 reads TGTGCCAGCAGTTCCCAACTAGATCAAGAGACCCAGTACTTC. It encodes CASSSQLDQETQYF.

This clone was counted only a few times. This CDR3 is CAISPKTTEADTQYF. The CDR3 DNA follows: TGTGCCATCAGCCCCAAAACTACAGAGGCAGATACGCAGTATTTT. The rearrangement uses TRBV10-3 and TRBJ2-3; D ambiguous. Looked up from germline, CDR1 is ENHRY and CDR2 is SYGVKD. The CDR3 spans 15 residues. V was shortened by 6 bases and J by 4 bases, with 17 bases between the two germline ends.

This clone turned up a few times. The CDR3 nucleotides read TGTGCCTGGGGGAGAGGCTATTCCTACGAGCAGTACTTC. Amino acid sequence: CAWGRGYSYEQYF. The genes are TRBV30 and TRBJ2-7, with a possible D match to TRBD2 (5 bases). This CDR3 is built from 13 residues. Trimming stripped 5 bases from V and 1 base from J, with 12 bases between. CDR1 and CDR2 (germline): GTSNPN, SVGIG (reference sequence).

The chain combines TRBV20-1 with TRBJ1-2; no reliable D call. There are 11 residues in the CDR3. V was clipped by 2 bases and J by 5 bases, with 6 bases between them. Germline loops: CDR1 DFQATT, CDR2 SNEGSKA (reference sequence). CDR3 protein: CSARRGYGYTF. CDR3 nucleotides: TGCAGTGCTAGACGGGGATATGGCTACACCTTC.

This clone came up a few times. This chain links TRBV18 with TRBJ2-7; 7 bases line up with TRBD1. With 4 bases clipped from V and 0 bases from J, the junction kept 12 bases outside the gene matches. CDR1 is KGHSH and CDR2 is LQKENI in the germline V gene. This CDR3 contains 17 residues. DNA of the CDR3: TGTGCCAGCTCACGAACCGGTACAGGGGTAAGCTCCTACGAGCAGTACTTC. Residues: CASSRTGTGVSSYEQYF.

This clone was detected only a few times. The rearrangement links TRBV19 to TRBJ1-5; 11 bases agree with TRBD1. The CDR3 length is 15 residues. After removal of 3 bases from V and 6 bases from J, the junction contained 4 bases not matched to a gene. CDR1 and CDR2 from the germline V gene are LNHDA and SQIVND (reference sequence). The CDR3, as DNA: TGTGCCAGTAGTATTCCGGGACAGGGGGTTCAGCCCCAGCATTTT. It codes for CASSIPGQGVQPQHF.

CDR3 sequence: CASSLASGKGEQYF. The CDR3 DNA sequence: TGTGCCAGCAGCTTAGCTAGCGGGAAGGGCGAGCAGTACTTC. The rearrangement joins TRBV7-8 to TRBJ2-7, with 8 bases matching TRBD2. Per the germline V gene, CDR1 is SGHVS and CDR2 is FQNEAQ. The V and J ends lost 0 bases and 6 bases, in that order; junction bases with no gene match: 4. The CDR3 spans 14 residues.

The rearrangement uses TRBV5-1 and TRBJ2-6; weak D call: TRBD1 (6 bases). Deletions cut 4 bases from V and 2 bases from J, with 13 bases between. CDR3 length: 16 amino acids. Per germline, CDR1 SGHRS and CDR2 YFSETQ. The CDR3 bases are TGCGCCAGCAGCCCCCAGGCAGGGGCTGGGGCCAACGTCCTGACTTTC. Protein: CASSPQAGAGANVLTF.

V and J are TRBV29-1 and TRBJ2-5, with 7 bases matching TRBD1. V lost 7 bases and J lost 3; bases outside the gene matches: 5. The CDR3 is 12 residues long. Germline CDR1 reads SQVTM; CDR2 reads ANQGSEA. CDR3 in DNA: TGCAGCGGCGCCCAGGGGGAAGAGACCCAGTACTTC. Translated, it gives CSGAQGEETQYF. Based on the CDR3 plus reference TRBV29-1 and TRBJ2-5, the full variable domain is SAVISQKPSRDICQRGTSLTIQCQVDSQVTMMFWYRQQPGQSLTLIATANQGSEATYESGFVIDKFPISRPNLTFSTLTVSNMSPEDSSIYLCSGAQGEETQYFGPGTRLLVL.

This chain joins TRBV28 and TRBJ1-6, with D maybe TRBD1 (6 bases). The V and J ends lost 7 bases and 7 bases respectively, with 11 bases between them. The CDR3 has 13 amino acids. The germline V gene encodes CDR1 MDHEN and CDR2 SYDVKM. The CDR3 loop reads CASIRTANSPLHF. In DNA form, the CDR3 reads TGTGCCAGCATAAGGACAGCCAATTCACCCCTCCACTTT.

This clone occurred a few times. The V call is TRBV27, the J call TRBJ2-2; D uncertain. The CDR3 is made up of 11 amino acids. Looked up from germline, CDR1 is MNHEY and CDR2 is SMNVEV (reference sequence). The V gene lost 3 bases and the J gene lost 6 bases, with 2 bases spanning the gap. The DNA for the CDR3 is TGTGCCAGCAGTTTCTCCGGGGAGCTGTTTTTT. Its protein product is CASSFSGELFF.

The V call is TRBV10-3, the J call TRBJ2-7; 10 bases align to TRBD1. The CDR3 consists of 14 residues. Germline values: CDR1 ENHRY, CDR2 SYGVKD. The trim removed 5 bases at V and 2 bases at J, leaving 3 bases unmatched. For the CDR3, the DNA is TGTGCCATCAGTAAAGGGACAGGGGCCTACGAGCAGTACTTC. Encoded protein: CAISKGTGAYEQYF.

The rearrangement uses TRBV9 and TRBJ2-1; no reliable D call. The CDR3 totals 14 residues. The germline V gene has CDR1 SGDLS and CDR2 YYNGEE. The V gene lost 1 base and the J gene lost 8 bases, with 13 bases spanning the gap. The CDR3 DNA sequence: TGTGCCAGCAGCGTAAGCCCCCTATGGGATGAGCAGTTCTTC. Translating it yields CASSVSPLWDEQFF.

There are a few counts of this clone. V and J are TRBV4-1 and TRBJ2-1; 8 bases are shared with TRBD1. The CDR3 length is 15 residues. Germline-derived CDR1 and CDR2 are MGHRA and YSYEKL. J gave up 0 bases and V 5 bases, and 3 bases lay outside the gene matches. As DNA, the CDR3 is TGCGCCAGCAGCTTTACAGGGGGCTCCTACAATGAGCAGTTCTTC. Residues: CASSFTGGSYNEQFF.

This clone has a handful of counts. The gene calls are TRBV5-4 and TRBJ2-2; 11 bases fit TRBD2. With 4 bases clipped from V and 4 bases from J, the junction kept 3 bases outside the gene matches. The length of the CDR3 is 15 residues. The germline V gene encodes CDR1 SGHNT and CDR2 YYREEE (reference sequence). The CDR3: CASSPGTSGTGELFF. DNA of the CDR3: TGTGCCAGCAGCCCTGGGACTAGCGGCACCGGGGAGCTGTTTTTT.

This clone showed up just a few times. The V call is TRBV29-1, the J call TRBJ2-1; D is ambiguous. Trimming shortened V by 4 bases and J by 7 bases, and 17 bases separated the two germline ends. The CDR3 length is 14 residues. CDR1 is SQVTM, CDR2 ANQGSEA, per germline. CDR3 region: CSVVSHAPQNEQFF. The CDR3 DNA is TGCAGCGTTGTCTCCCACGCCCCACAAAATGAGCAGTTCTTC.

This clone was detected only a few times. This chain links TRBV7-3 with TRBJ2-2, with D perhaps matching TRBD1 or TRBD2 (5 bases each). The V end was cut by 5 bases, the J end by 2 bases, with 12 bases between. The CDR3 loop spans 15 amino acids. CDR1 SGHTA and CDR2 FQGTGA come from the germline V gene. This CDR3 reads CASSHAGGNTGELFF. The CDR3 DNA follows: TGTGCCAGCAGCCATGCTGGGGGAAACACCGGGGAGCTGTTTTTT.

This clone was found a few times. J is TRBJ2-7 and V is TRBV11-2; tentatively, D is TRBD1 (5 bases). This CDR3 comprises 12 residues. Per the germline V gene, CDR1 is SGHAT and CDR2 is FQNNGV. Trimming pared 6 bases from V and 3 bases from J, leaving 9 bases between. For the CDR3, the DNA is TGTGCCAGCAGGAGACAGAGCTACGAGCAGTACTTC. Its protein product is CASRRQSYEQYF.

This chain joins TRBV11-2 and TRBJ2-5; possibly TRBD1 for D (5 bases). V dropped 6 bases and J dropped 1 base, with 12 bases sitting between them. The CDR3 extends over 14 amino acids. Germline V gives CDR1 SGHAT, CDR2 FQNNGV. The DNA for the CDR3 is TGTGCCAGCAGAGCCGCCAGGGCCCAAGAGACCCAGTACTTC. Translated: CASRAARAQETQYF.

The chain carries TRBV14 and TRBJ2-2; 8 bases align to TRBD1. After removal of 4 bases from V and 3 bases from J, the junction contained 7 bases not matched to a gene. Germline CDR1 reads SGHDN; CDR2 reads FVKESK. The CDR3 sequence is 16 residues long. The CDR3 bases are TGTGCCAGCAGCCCCAGGGGGCTTGGGGACACCGGGGAGCTGTTTTTT. This encodes CASSPRGLGDTGELFF. Complete variable domain (other parts from reference TRBV14 and TRBJ2-2): EAGVTQFPSHSVIEKGQTVTLRCDPISGHDNLYWYRRVMGKEIKFLLHFVKESKQDESGMPNNRFLAERTGGTYSTLKVQPAELEDSGVYFCASSPRGLGDTGELFFGEGSRLTVL.

This clone has a handful of counts. CDR3 protein: CASSLRSVYNEQFF. CDR3 coding DNA: TGTGCCAGCAGCTTACGAAGCGTCTACAATGAGCAGTTCTTC. V is TRBV7-2 and J is TRBJ2-1; D is unclear. The CDR3 is 14 residues long. Germline CDR1 reads SGHTA; CDR2 reads FQGNSA. V shed 2 bases and J shed 3 bases, with 8 bases lying between them. Full variable domain (rest looked up from reference TRBV7-2 and TRBJ2-1): GAGVSQSPSNKVTEKGKDVELRCDPISGHTALYWYRQSLGQGLEFLIYFQGNSAPDKSGLPSDRFSAERTGGSVSTLTIQRTQQEDSAVYLCASSLRSVYNEQFFGPGTRLTVL.

CDR3 bases: TGTGCCAGCAGCTTGAGGGCAGAGAATGAAAAACTGTTTTTT. It codes for CASSLRAENEKLFF. This rearrangement joins TRBV7-9 to TRBJ1-4; D is undetermined. V was trimmed by 3 bases and J by 5 bases, leaving 10 bases between them. This CDR3 has 14 residues. From germline, CDR1 is SEHNR and CDR2 FQNEAQ (reference sequence).

About this clone itself: Other DNA sequences in the same sample also yield this CDR3. The CDR3 bases are TGTGCCAGCTCACCTGACCTCACCGGGGAGCTGTTTTTT. Encoded protein: CASSPDLTGELFF. This chain uses TRBV18 with TRBJ2-2; no reliable D call. V gave up 3 bases and J gave up 4 bases, with 6 bases separating them. This CDR3 region has 13 residues. CDR1 KGHSH and CDR2 LQKENI come from the germline V gene.

The DNA of the CDR3 is TGTGCCATCAGTGACCCGGGGGACAGTAACTACGAGCAGTACTTC. Its protein product is CAISDPGDSNYEQYF. This rearrangement joins TRBV10-3 to TRBJ2-7, with a possible D match to TRBD1 (7 bases). Germline loops: CDR1 ENHRY, CDR2 SYGVKD. This CDR3 has 15 residues. Trimming left V 3 bases short and J 3 bases short, with 15 bases between.

The V and J genes are TRBV2 and TRBJ2-6; D remains unclear. With 7 bases removed from V and 0 bases from J, the gap between germline ends came to 7 bases. CDR3 length equals 14 residues. Germline V gives CDR1 SNHLY, CDR2 FYNNEI. The CDR3 reads CASTQSSGANVLTF. The DNA of the CDR3 is TGTGCCAGCACACAGAGCTCTGGGGCCAACGTCCTGACTTTC.

V usage is TRBV29-1 and J usage is TRBJ2-7, with D possibly called TRBD1 or TRBD2 (5 bases each). Germline-derived CDR1 and CDR2 are SQVTM and ANQGSEA. This CDR3 has 13 residues. Trimming took off 4 bases at V and 0 bases at J, with 10 bases between the two ends. CDR3 protein: CSVVSGSSYEQYF. CDR3 bases: TGCAGCGTTGTCTCAGGGAGCTCCTACGAGCAGTACTTC.

CDR3 region: CASSRRQGGSYEQYF. Here the CDR3 DNA reads TGTGCCAGCAGCAGACGACAGGGTGGGAGCTACGAGCAGTACTTC. The rearrangement links TRBV9 to TRBJ2-7; TRBD1 matches 7 bases. Trimming took 4 bases from V and 3 from J; bases not matched to a gene: 10. Germline V gene data show CDR1 as SGDLS and CDR2 as YYNGEE. This CDR3 has 15 amino acids.

V usage is TRBV6-6 and J usage is TRBJ1-1; 7 nucleotides match TRBD1. Germline lookup yields CDR1 MNHNY and CDR2 SVGAGI (reference sequence). The CDR3 spans 13 residues. The V and J ends lost 5 bases and 6 bases, in that order; junction bases with no gene match: 6. In DNA form, the CDR3 reads TGTGCCAGCAGTCCACAGGGGAAGGCTGAAGCTTTCTTT. Its translation is CASSPQGKAEAFF.

This clone has only a few counts. The chain couples TRBV25-1 to TRBJ2-2, with a weak D call TRBD1 (6 bases). This CDR3 contains 14 residues. V was clipped by 5 bases and J by 3 bases, with 10 bases between them. Germline V lookup: CDR1 MGHDK, CDR2 SYGVNS. The CDR3 spells CASSTQGYTGELFF. CDR3 nucleotides: TGTGCCAGCAGTACACAGGGTTACACCGGGGAGCTGTTTTTT.

The table lists this clone with a few counts. For the CDR3, the DNA is TGTGCCAGCAGAAGTGCGGGTCCGATGTACGAGCAGTACTTC. Translating it yields CASRSAGPMYEQYF. The chain couples TRBV2 to TRBJ2-7; tentatively, D is TRBD2 (5 bases). CDR1 SNHLY and CDR2 FYNNEI come from the germline V gene. CDR3 length equals 14 residues. Trimming left V 6 bases short and J 4 bases short, with 16 bases between.

This clone was counted between two and nine times. This chain links TRBV5-1 with TRBJ2-7; TRBD1 is a possible D gene (5 bases). Germline V gives CDR1 SGHRS, CDR2 YFSETQ. V dropped 0 bases and J dropped 3 bases, with 13 bases sitting between them. The CDR3 length is 15 residues. CDR3 in DNA: TGCGCCAGCAGCTTGGGTCTAGGCAGGGACTACGAGCAGTACTTC. Protein: CASSLGLGRDYEQYF.